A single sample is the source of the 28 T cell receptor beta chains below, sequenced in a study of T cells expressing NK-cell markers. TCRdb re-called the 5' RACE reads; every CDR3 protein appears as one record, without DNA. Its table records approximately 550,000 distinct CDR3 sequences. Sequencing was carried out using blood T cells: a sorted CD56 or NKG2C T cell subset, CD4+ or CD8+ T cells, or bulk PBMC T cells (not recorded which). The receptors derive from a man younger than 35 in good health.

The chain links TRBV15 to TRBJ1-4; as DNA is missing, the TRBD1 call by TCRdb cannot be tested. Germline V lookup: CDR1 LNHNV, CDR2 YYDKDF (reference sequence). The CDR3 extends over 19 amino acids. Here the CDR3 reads CATSRDYGTGRSPNEKLFF.

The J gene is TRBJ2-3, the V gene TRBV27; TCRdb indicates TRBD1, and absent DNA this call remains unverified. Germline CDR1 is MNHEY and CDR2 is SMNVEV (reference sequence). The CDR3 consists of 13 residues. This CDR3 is CASSLQGQDTQYF.

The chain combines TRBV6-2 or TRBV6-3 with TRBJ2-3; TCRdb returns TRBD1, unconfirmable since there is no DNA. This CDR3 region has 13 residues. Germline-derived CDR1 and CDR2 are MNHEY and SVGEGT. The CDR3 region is CASSSAWGDTQYF.

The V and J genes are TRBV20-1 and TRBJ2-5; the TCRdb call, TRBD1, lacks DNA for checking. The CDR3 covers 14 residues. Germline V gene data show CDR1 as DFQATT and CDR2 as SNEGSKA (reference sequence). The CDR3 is CSAMDRLIQETQYF.

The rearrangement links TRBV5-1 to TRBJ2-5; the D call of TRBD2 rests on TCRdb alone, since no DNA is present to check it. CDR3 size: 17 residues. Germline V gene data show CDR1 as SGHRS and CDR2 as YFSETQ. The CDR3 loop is CASSLDRTPHGWETQYF.

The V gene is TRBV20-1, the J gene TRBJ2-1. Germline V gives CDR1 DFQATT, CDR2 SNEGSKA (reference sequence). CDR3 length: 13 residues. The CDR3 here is CSARRQVSGEQFF.

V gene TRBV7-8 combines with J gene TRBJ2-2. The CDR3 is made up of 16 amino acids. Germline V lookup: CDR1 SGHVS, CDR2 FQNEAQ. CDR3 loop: CASSLAPGGNTGELFF.

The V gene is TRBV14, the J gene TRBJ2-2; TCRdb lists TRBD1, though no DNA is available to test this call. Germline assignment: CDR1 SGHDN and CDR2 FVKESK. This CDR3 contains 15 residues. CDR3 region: CASRPPGHLTGELFF.

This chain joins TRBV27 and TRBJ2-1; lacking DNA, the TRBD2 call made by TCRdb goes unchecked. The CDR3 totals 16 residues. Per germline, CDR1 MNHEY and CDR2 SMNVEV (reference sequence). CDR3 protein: CASRGSGTLSYNEQFF.

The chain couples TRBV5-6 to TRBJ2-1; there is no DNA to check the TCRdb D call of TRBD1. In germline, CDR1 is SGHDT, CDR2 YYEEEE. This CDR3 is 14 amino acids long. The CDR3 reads CASSRGGNYNEQFF.

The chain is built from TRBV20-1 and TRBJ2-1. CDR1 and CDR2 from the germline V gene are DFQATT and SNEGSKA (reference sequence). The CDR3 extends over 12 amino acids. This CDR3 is CSVLTYDNEQFF.

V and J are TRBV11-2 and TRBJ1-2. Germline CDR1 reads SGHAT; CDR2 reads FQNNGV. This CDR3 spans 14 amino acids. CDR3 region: CASSPRSGWSGYTF.

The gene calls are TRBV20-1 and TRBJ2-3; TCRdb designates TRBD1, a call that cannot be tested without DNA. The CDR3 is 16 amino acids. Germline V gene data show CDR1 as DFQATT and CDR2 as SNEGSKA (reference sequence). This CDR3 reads CSATPGPEIGGDTQYF.

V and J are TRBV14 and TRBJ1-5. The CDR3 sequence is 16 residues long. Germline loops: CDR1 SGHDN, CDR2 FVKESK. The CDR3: CASSQYWVQSNQPQHF.

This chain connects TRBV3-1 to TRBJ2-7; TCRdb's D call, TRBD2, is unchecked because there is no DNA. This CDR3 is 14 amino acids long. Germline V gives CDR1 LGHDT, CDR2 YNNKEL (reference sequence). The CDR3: CASSYSGGPYEQYF.

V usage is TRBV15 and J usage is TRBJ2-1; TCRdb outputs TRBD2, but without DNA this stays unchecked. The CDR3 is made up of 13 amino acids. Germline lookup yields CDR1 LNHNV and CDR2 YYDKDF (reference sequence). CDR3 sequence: CATSRDLGSGQFF.

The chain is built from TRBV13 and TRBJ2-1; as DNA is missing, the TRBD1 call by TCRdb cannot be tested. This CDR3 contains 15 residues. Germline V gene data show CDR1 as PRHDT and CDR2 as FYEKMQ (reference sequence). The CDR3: CASSPRDRGYNEQFF.

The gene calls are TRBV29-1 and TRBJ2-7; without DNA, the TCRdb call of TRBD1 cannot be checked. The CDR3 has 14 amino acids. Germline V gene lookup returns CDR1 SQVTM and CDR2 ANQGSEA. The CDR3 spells CSVEEHGAGYEQYF.

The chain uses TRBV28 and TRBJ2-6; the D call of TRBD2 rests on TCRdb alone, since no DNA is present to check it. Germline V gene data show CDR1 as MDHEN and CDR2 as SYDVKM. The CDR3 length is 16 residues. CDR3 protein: CASSSGPYSGANVLTF.

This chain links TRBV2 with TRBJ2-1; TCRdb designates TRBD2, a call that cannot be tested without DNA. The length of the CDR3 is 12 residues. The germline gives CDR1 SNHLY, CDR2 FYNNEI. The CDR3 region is CASSEGGGEQFF. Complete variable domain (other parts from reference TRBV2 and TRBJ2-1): EPEVTQTPSHQVTQMGQEVILRCVPISNHLYFYWYRQILGQKVEFLVSFYNNEISEKSEIFDDQFSVERPDGSNFTLKIRSTKLEDSAMYFCASSEGGGEQFFGPGTRLTVL.

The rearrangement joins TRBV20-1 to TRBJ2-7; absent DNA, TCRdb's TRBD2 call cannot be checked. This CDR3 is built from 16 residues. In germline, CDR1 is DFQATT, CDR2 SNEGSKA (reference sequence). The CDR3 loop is CSAEGQREFVAYEQYF.

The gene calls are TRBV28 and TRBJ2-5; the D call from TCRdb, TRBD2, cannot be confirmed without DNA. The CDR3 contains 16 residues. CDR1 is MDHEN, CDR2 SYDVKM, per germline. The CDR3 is CASSFWALQGGETQYF. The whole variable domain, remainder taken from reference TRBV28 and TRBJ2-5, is DVKVTQSSRYLVKRTGEKVFLECVQDMDHENMFWYRQDPGLGLRLIYFSYDVKMKEKGDIPEGYSVSREKKERFSLILESASTNQTSMYLCASSFWALQGGETQYFGPGTRLLVL.

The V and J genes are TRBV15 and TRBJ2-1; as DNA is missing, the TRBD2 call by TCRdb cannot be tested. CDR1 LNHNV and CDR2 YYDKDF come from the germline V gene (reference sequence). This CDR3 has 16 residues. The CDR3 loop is CATSRDQGTRADEQFF.

The CDR3 is CSARLPYEQYF. This chain links TRBV20-1 with TRBJ2-7. The germline gives CDR1 DFQATT, CDR2 SNEGSKA (reference sequence). CDR3 length: 11 amino acids.

The CDR3 protein is CASTIAGAPLNEQFF. The chain carries TRBV12-3 or TRBV12-4 and TRBJ2-1; without DNA, the TCRdb call of TRBD2 cannot be checked. The CDR3 is 15 residues long.

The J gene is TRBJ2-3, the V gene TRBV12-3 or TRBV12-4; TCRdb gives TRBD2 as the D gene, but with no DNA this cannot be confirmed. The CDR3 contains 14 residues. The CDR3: CASTERRAPDTQYF.

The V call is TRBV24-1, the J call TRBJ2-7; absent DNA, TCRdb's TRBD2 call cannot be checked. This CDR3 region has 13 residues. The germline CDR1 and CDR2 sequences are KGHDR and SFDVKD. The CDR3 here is CATQRLAGNEQYF.

The CDR3 spells CASSQDKIGLAGARSYEQYF. The chain recombines TRBV4-3 with TRBJ2-7; TCRdb's D call, TRBD2, is unchecked because there is no DNA. The CDR3 is 20 amino acids. Germline CDR1 reads LGHNA; CDR2 reads YSLEER.